This T cell receptor (beta chain) was captured by sequencing in a study of control samples from healthy donors and cancer patients. Germline V gene sequence: CDR1 MNHEY, CDR2 SMNVEV (reference sequence). J was trimmed by 0 bases and V by 0 bases; bases with no gene match: 4. CDR3 length: 16 residues. Assay used: immunoSEQ multiplex PCR; TCRdb lists only in-frame clones, some missing. The sample lists 150,000 or so clones; 85% to 95% were seen once. V usage is TRBV27 and J usage is TRBJ1-2, with 7 bases that match TRBD1. This sequence originates from a man aged 55 to 70 with colorectal cancer. Sequenced material: PBMCs. CDR3 sequence reads: CASSLSGTVANYGYTF. The CDR3 DNA sequence: TGTGCCAGCAGTTTATCCGGGACAGTAGCTAACTATGGCTACACCTTC.